The rows below give T cell receptor beta chains drawn from one sample of a study of T cell responses to AZD1222 COVID-19 vaccine. The assay was immunoSEQ multiplex PCR, and TCRdb's table has in-frame clones only and misses some. The sample contains under 150,000 clones, roughly 92% of which appear only once. The sample consisted of peripheral blood, taken 28 days after the second AZD1222 dose. Source of these receptors: an adult who received the AZD1222 COVID-19 vaccine. Both conserved end residues are part of each CDR3. The order of the fields is V gene, clone size, CDR3 protein. The size field is filled for only some rows; it gives once, few, many or a size class.

TRBV27	NA	CASSHGGENTEAFF
TRBV28	NA	CASTQLGVSGNTIYF
TRBV4-2	NA	CASSQEVGFSGNTIYF
TRBV5-6	medium-sized	CASSSRWGLAALEQYF
TRBV3-1/TRBV3-2	once	CASSQDHKIGSPTIYF
TRBV7-2	few	CASSWEGRLNYGYTF
TRBV19	NA	CASSIYINNEQFF
TRBV28	NA	CASMRGPDGYTF
TRBV2	NA	CASKARGLYNEQFF
TRBV10-2	NA	CASSELLLDRRNSPLHF
TRBV7-6	NA	CASSPWDKPHEQYF
TRBV19	NA	CASSLHYATNEKLFF
TRBV3-1/TRBV3-2	NA	CASSQDIRQGARNTIYF
TRBV19	NA	CASADRVNTEAFF
TRBV28	NA	CASSRGTYGGNQPQHF
TRBV11-1	NA	CASSLFSGDDEFF
TRBV6-1	NA	CASSEQGNQPQHF
TRBV19	NA	CASSIEFYGYTF
TRBV7-9	NA	CASSPMTYTEAFF
TRBV9	NA	CASSVGQGVGETQYF
TRBV18	NA	CASSPYKGRSGTEAFF
TRBV12-3/TRBV12-4	once	CASSYVSSEAFF
TRBV12-3/TRBV12-4	NA	CASQGPRQPQHF
TRBV10-3	NA	CAISESGFANTGELFF
TRBV5-5	NA	CASISSTVYGYTF
TRBV6-5	NA	CASSLDSNLGAFF
TRBV4-1	NA	CASSRSGGRDTGELFF
TRBV7-8	NA	CASSLVREGEAFF
TRBV7-9	NA	CASSLQVQETQYF
TRBV7-2	NA	CASSYTGGRDSNQPQHF
TRBV29-1	NA	CSVWTGKLFF
TRBV10-3	NA	CAISGRTGRTDTQYF
TRBV5-1	NA	CASRRDINQPQHF
TRBV6-4	medium-sized	CASSDGTGGNEQFF
TRBV28	NA	CASSPNEGTQYF
TRBV4-2	NA	CASSQHGGDTEAFF
TRBV19	NA	CASANGGGNSPLHF
TRBV3-1/TRBV3-2	NA	CASSLQGDYGYTF
TRBV5-1	NA	CASSLARKDRNGYTF
TRBV5-3	few	CARSRKRGRGYGYTF
TRBV29-1	NA	CSVVRGSYGYTF
TRBV6-5	NA	CASSGSSYNEQFF
TRBV2	NA	CASSERGTGSYNEQFF
TRBV6-5	NA	CASSSHLDTEAFF
TRBV5-1	NA	CASSLKTGVNTEAFF
TRBV19	NA	CASSNAGTSGGGTGELFF
TRBV3-1/TRBV3-2	few	CASSQGNKGSFYGYTF
TRBV30	NA	CAWSPPGVSPFYEQYF
TRBV6-2/TRBV6-3	NA	CASSYHENRYNEQFF
TRBV28	NA	CASSLPQRETQYF
TRBV27	few	CASSSGRSYEQYF
TRBV7-8	NA	CASSSGTAAQPQHF
TRBV6-5	NA	CASSYGRAGNTIYF
TRBV28	NA	CASSLSNGAGSYNEQFF
TRBV30	NA	CAWGSGANYGYTF
TRBV18	NA	CASSPPMPIDEQYF
TRBV7-9	NA	CASSSTSGRGYEQYF
TRBV3-1/TRBV3-2	NA	CASSPPLRQNTEAFF
TRBV29-1	NA	CSVGDRSRGEKLFF
TRBV5-6	NA	CASSLRGGTEAFF